This TCR beta chain was sequenced during a study of T cell clones after liver transplantation. Overall study: Samples came from ITN030ST, which attempted immunosuppression withdrawal within 2 years of liver transplantation. Until 12-24 months post-transplant, subjects got standard immunosuppression and no induction.

Produced via immunoSEQ multiplex PCR; TCRdb's table is partial and in-frame only. Here the sample spans over 5,500 clones, 70% to 80% being singletons. Points from the study as a whole: Donor-reactive sequences fell more than third party-reactive ones, suggesting partial deletion.

Germline CDR1 reads SNHLY; CDR2 reads FYNNEI. V was shortened by 6 bases and J by 0 bases, with 15 bases between the two germline ends. The CDR3 length is 16 residues. Regarding this clone: Its antigen is as yet unknown.

This material consisted of CD8+ T cells from blood, taken 24 months after liver transplant. The rearrangement joins TRBV2 to TRBJ2-1; D might be TRBD2 (6 bases). The TCR originated in a human patient who received a liver transplant. Some T cells could come from the graft donor. The CDR3 coding sequence is TGTGCCAGCAGAGCCCCCGGGGGTAGCTCCTACAATGAGCAGTTCTTC. Its protein is CASRAPGGSSYNEQFF.